The sequence of this TCR beta chain was determined in a study of T cell responses to AZD1222 COVID-19 vaccine. Concerning this clone itself: Its antigen is unknown.

Overall study results and limits: Epitopes outside B.1.351 and B.1.1.7 mutated regions reportedly drew nearly half of spike TCRs. The donor cohort was predominantly white British with a female majority, and clonal diversity may have been underestimated. Sampled repertoires all dated from after the peak T cell response.

Germline CDR1 reads SEHNR; CDR2 reads FQNEAQ (reference sequence). The CDR3 extends over 15 amino acids. The V end was cut by 1 base, the J end by 8 bases, with 17 bases between. Sequencing was performed with immunoSEQ multiplex PCR; in TCRdb, only in-frame clones are kept and a portion is missing. The sample holds around 200,000 clones; about 91% are singletons and the top ten take about 0.53%. This sequence originates from an adult in good health. The material was peripheral blood, obtained on day 0 of AZD1222 vaccination. This chain links TRBV7-9 with TRBJ2-5; the D is unclear. CDR3 nucleotide sequence: TGTGCCAGCAGCTTAGTTTATGGGGAAAGGAGCACCCAGTACTTC. Amino acid sequence: CASSLVYGERSTQYF. Looking up the rest from reference TRBV7-9 and TRBJ2-5 gives the full variable domain: DTGVSQNPRHKITKRGQNVTFRCDPISEHNRLYWYRQTLGQGPEFLTYFQNEAQLEKSRLLSDRFSAERPKGSFSTLEIQRTEQGDSAMYLCASSLVYGERSTQYFGPGTRLLVL.